A single sample gave rise to the 2 T cell receptor beta chains below, sequenced in a study of blood T cell repertoires in COVID-19. The protocol was immunoSEQ multiplex PCR, while the TCRdb copy is restricted to in-frame clones and leaves out a portion. This sample has 65,000 to 90,000 clones; roughly 85% occur once, and the top ten carry around 7.9%. The sequenced material came from peripheral blood. Receptors were obtained from a man between 25 and 39 years old with acute or convalescent COVID-19.

The chain carries TRBV7-9 and TRBJ2-2; possible D gene TRBD2, 5 bases. V was cut by 0 bases and J by 7 bases, with 12 bases left in between. This CDR3 has 15 residues. CDR1 is SEHNR and CDR2 is FQNEAQ in the germline V gene (reference sequence). In nucleotides, the CDR3 is TGTGCCAGCAGCTTAGCGGGAGCGCGTAGCGGGGAGCTGTTTTTT. Its protein product is CASSLAGARSGELFF.

The V and J genes are TRBV28 and TRBJ1-6; maybe TRBD1 (6 bases). CDR3 length: 17 amino acids. The V gene lost 6 bases and the J gene lost 4 bases, with 19 bases spanning the gap. CDR1 MDHEN and CDR2 SYDVKM come from the germline V gene. DNA of the CDR3: TGTGCCAGCAGACCCTATGGGCGGGGGGCTTATAATTCACCCCTCCACTTT. It translates to CASRPYGRGAYNSPLHF.